The 6 T cell receptor beta chains below all came from one sample that was sequenced in a study of T-cell reconstitution after alpha-beta-depleted transplantation in children. Unique molecular identifiers tagged the TCRbeta library. TCRdb reprocessed the PCR reads with MiXCR, giving one entry per CDR3 protein. The repertoire holds some 550,000 distinct CDR3 sequences, with roughly 23% as singletons. Sequencing was performed on PBMCs, mostly from graft donor cells, taken 360 days after TCRalphabeta/CD19-depleted stem cell transplant. All receptors derive from a boy younger than two who had a stem cell transplant for acute myeloid leukemia, so the T cells may come from the graft donor.

This clonotype was counted a few times. V gene TRBV12-3 or TRBV12-4 combines with J gene TRBJ2-5; 8 bases map to TRBD1. The CDR3 covers 14 residues. With V trimmed by 5 bases and J by 3 bases, 5 bases remained unmatched. CDR3 sequence reads: CASSHPGQEETQYF. The CDR3 nucleotides are TGTGCCAGCAGTCATCCGGGACAGGAAGAGACCCAGTACTTC.

This clonotype was seen more than once but under ten times. The DNA of the CDR3 is TGTGCCACCAGCAGAGGTGGGGCCAACGTCCTGACTTTC. Its translation is CATSRGGANVLTF. The V and J genes are TRBV15 and TRBJ2-6; unclear D gene. The CDR3 loop spans 13 amino acids. V was pared by 1 base and J by 3 bases, with 1 base between. CDR1 and CDR2 (germline): LNHNV, YYDKDF (reference sequence).

Many counts were recorded for this clonotype. The chain links TRBV15 to TRBJ2-1; 8 bases map to TRBD2. CDR1 is LNHNV and CDR2 is YYDKDF in the germline V gene (reference sequence). Trimming removed 3 bases from V and 4 bases from J; junction bases left unmatched: 11. This CDR3 is built from 17 residues. CDR3 residues: CATSSLLLAGQYNEQFF. The CDR3 DNA sequence: TGTGCCACCAGCAGCCTCCTCTTAGCGGGGCAATACAATGAGCAGTTCTTC. The variable domain in full, with the rest retrieved from reference TRBV15 and TRBJ2-1, is DAMVIQNPRYQVTQFGKPVTLSCSQTLNHNVMYWYQQKSSQAPKLLFHYYDKDFNNEADTPDNFQSRRPNTSFCFLDIRSPGLGDTAMYLCATSSLLLAGQYNEQFFGPGTRLTVL.

This clonotype was observed a few times. V is TRBV20-1 and J is TRBJ1-2; D is unclear. V lost 8 bases to trimming and J lost 2 bases, with 24 bases between them. The CDR3 spans 16 residues. Germline-derived CDR1 and CDR2 are DFQATT and SNEGSKA (reference sequence). The CDR3 protein is CSSPINSDSVNYGYTF. The CDR3 bases are TGCAGTTCCCCAATTAACTCCGATTCAGTCAACTATGGCTACACCTTC.

This clonotype was detected many times. The rearrangement uses TRBV20-1 and TRBJ2-3, with D uncertain. The CDR3 extends over 11 amino acids. Trimming removed 4 bases from V and 1 base from J, with 3 bases in between. Germline V gives CDR1 DFQATT, CDR2 SNEGSKA (reference sequence). The CDR3 DNA follows: TGCAGTGCTACAGGCACAGATACGCAGTATTTT. This encodes CSATGTDTQYF.

In this sample, this clonotype turned up a few times. V gene TRBV30 combines with J gene TRBJ2-7; 7 bases match TRBD1. Trimming at V came to 2 bases and at J to 6 bases, leaving 7 bases not matched to a gene. The CDR3 extends over 13 amino acids. Germline CDR1 is GTSNPN and CDR2 is SVGIG (reference sequence). DNA for the CDR3: TGTGCCTGGAGTTCGACAGGGTCCGGCGAGCAGTACTTC. This translates into CAWSSTGSGEQYF.